This T cell receptor beta chain stems from a study of blood T cell repertoires in COVID-19. Cohorts were assigned according to the clinical history that participants reported. Trimming removed 2 bases from V and 5 bases from J; junction bases left unmatched: 7. The length of the CDR3 is 16 residues. CDR1 SGHRS and CDR2 YFSETQ come from the germline V gene. The data were produced by immunoSEQ multiplex PCR, yet TCRdb's version contains in-frame clones alone and is incomplete. The sample lists 300,000 to 450,000 clones, more than 85% occurring once. This TCR was sampled from a woman aged 25-40 years who had recovered from COVID-19. The chain combines TRBV5-1 with TRBJ2-7; 13 nucleotides line up with TRBD2. The sample taken for sequencing was PBMCs or T cells enriched from blood (not recorded which). CDR3 loop: CASSLWEGLAGNEQYF. Written as DNA, the CDR3 is TGCGCCAGCAGCTTATGGGAGGGACTAGCGGGGAACGAGCAGTACTTC.